The 26 T cell receptor beta chains below come from one sample, sequenced in a study of graft-versus-host responses after intestinal transplantation. Intraepithelial plus lamina propria lymphocytes were released by processing graft tissue. Data came from immunoSEQ multiplex PCR; TCRdb stores just in-frame clones and leaves some out. The table lists under 15,000 clones, 77% of them singletons. Source: ileum tissue, taken about 26 days after intestinal transplant. All receptors derive from a human patient who received an intestinal transplant, so some T cells may come from the graft donor.

The chain couples TRBV6-5 to TRBJ1-2, with 9 bases that match TRBD1. Germline V gene sequence: CDR1 MNHEY, CDR2 SVGAGI. This CDR3 comprises 16 residues. The V gene end was trimmed by 3 bases and the J gene end by 4 bases; junction bases not matched to a gene: 9. The CDR3 DNA reads TGTGCCAGCAGTTATTCCCCTGGGGACAGGGCCTATGGCTACACCTTC. Translated: CASSYSPGDRAYGYTF.

V and J are TRBV28 and TRBJ1-1; TRBD1 aligns across 8 bases. The V gene's germline CDR1 is MDHEN and CDR2 SYDVKM. The length of the CDR3 is 16 residues. Trimming took 8 bases from V and 5 from J; bases not matched to a gene: 16. The CDR3 is CASYQDRAPMGTEAFF. CDR3 sequence (DNA): TGTGCCAGCTATCAGGACAGGGCCCCCATGGGGACTGAAGCTTTCTTT.

The chain joins TRBV5-6 to TRBJ2-5; D is possibly TRBD1 (6 bases). CDR1 and CDR2 from the germline V gene are SGHDT and YYEEEE. V lost 5 bases and J lost 2, with 10 bases in between. There are 13 residues in the CDR3. Written as DNA, the CDR3 is TGTGCCAGCAGTGGGGGCCTACAAGAGACCCAGTACTTC. Translating it yields CASSGGLQETQYF. The entire variable domain, with the rest obtained from reference TRBV5-6 and TRBJ2-5, is as follows: DAGVTQSPTHLIKTRGQQVTLRCSPKSGHDTVSWYQQALGQGPQFIFQYYEEEERQRGNFPDRFSGHQFPNYSSELNVNALLLGDSALYLCASSGGLQETQYFGPGTRLLVL.

V usage is TRBV28 and J usage is TRBJ2-4; 12 bases agree with TRBD2. This CDR3 is built from 18 residues. Looked up from germline, CDR1 is MDHEN and CDR2 is SYDVKM. With V trimmed by 7 bases and J by 3 bases, 13 bases remained unmatched. The DNA for the CDR3 is TGTGCCAGCACCCCCGTGACTAGCGGGGGAGAGGGCAAAAACATTCAGTACTTC. Its protein is CASTPVTSGGEGKNIQYF.

This rearrangement joins TRBV9 to TRBJ1-1, with a possible D match to TRBD1 (6 bases). With 0 bases removed from V and 0 bases from J, the gap between germline ends came to 12 bases. In germline, CDR1 is SGDLS, CDR2 YYNGEE. The CDR3 covers 16 residues. CDR3 in amino acids: CASSVGQRGLNTEAFF. CDR3 DNA: TGTGCCAGCAGCGTAGGGCAGAGGGGGTTGAACACTGAAGCTTTCTTT.

This clone was counted once. The rearrangement uses TRBV28 and TRBJ1-1; possibly TRBD1 for D (5 bases). The CDR3 loop spans 16 amino acids. The germline CDR1 and CDR2 sequences are MDHEN and SYDVKM. V was pared by 5 bases and J by 6 bases, with 22 bases between. The CDR3 region is CASSLPLDTGNAEAFF. CDR3 DNA sequence: TGTGCCAGCAGTCTTCCTCTGGACACCGGTAACGCTGAAGCTTTCTTT. The whole variable domain, filled in from reference TRBV28 and TRBJ1-1, reads DVKVTQSSRYLVKRTGEKVFLECVQDMDHENMFWYRQDPGLGLRLIYFSYDVKMKEKGDIPEGYSVSREKKERFSLILESASTNQTSMYLCASSLPLDTGNAEAFFGQGTRLTVV.

The V gene is TRBV13, the J gene TRBJ2-2; no clear D gene. Deletions cut 1 base from V and 8 bases from J, with 8 bases between. CDR1 is PRHDT, CDR2 FYEKMQ, per germline (reference sequence). This CDR3 contains 13 residues. CDR3 bases: TGTGCCAGCAGCTTAGTCATTAGTGGGGAGCTGTTTTTT. Amino acids: CASSLVISGELFF.

The V and J genes are TRBV28 and TRBJ2-3, with 7 bases that match TRBD2. Germline CDR1 reads MDHEN; CDR2 reads SYDVKM. CDR3 length: 13 residues. Trimming removed 6 bases from V and 1 base from J; junction bases left unmatched: 1. In DNA, the CDR3 is TGTGCCAGCAGCCGGGGGGGCACAGATACGCAGTATTTT. This codes for CASSRGGTDTQYF.

There are a few counts of this clone. The rearrangement uses TRBV2 and TRBJ2-2; TRBD1 matches at 10 bases. CDR3 length: 15 amino acids. V lost 3 bases to trimming and J lost 5 bases; unmatched junction nucleotides: 3. Germline V lookup: CDR1 SNHLY, CDR2 FYNNEI. The CDR3 is CASSEDRGGTGELFF. The CDR3 DNA follows: TGTGCCAGCAGTGAGGACAGGGGGGGAACCGGGGAGCTGTTTTTT. Filled out from reference TRBV2 and TRBJ2-2, the complete variable domain reads EPEVTQTPSHQVTQMGQEVILRCVPISNHLYFYWYRQILGQKVEFLVSFYNNEISEKSEIFDDQFSVERPDGSNFTLKIRSTKLEDSAMYFCASSEDRGGTGELFFGEGSRLTVL.

The sample holds one count of this clone. The V and J genes are TRBV10-3 and TRBJ2-7; D is possibly TRBD1 (9 bases). Germline CDR1 reads ENHRY; CDR2 reads SYGVKD. The CDR3 loop spans 16 amino acids. Trimming removed 8 bases at V and 1 base at J, with 21 bases between. The CDR3: CAIWAGGDRASYEQYF. The CDR3 nucleotides are TGTGCCATCTGGGCCGGGGGGGACAGGGCATCCTACGAGCAGTACTTC.

This clone has only one observation. Here the CDR3 DNA reads TGTGCCAGTAGGGGACAGGGTGGCCAGCCCCAGCATTTT. Translation gives CASRGQGGQPQHF. The V and J genes are TRBV19 and TRBJ1-5, with TRBD1 matching 9 bases. The ends lost 6 bases at V and 7 bases at J; junction bases unmatched: 4. Germline V gives CDR1 LNHDA, CDR2 SQIVND (reference sequence). This CDR3 region has 13 residues. Complete variable domain (other parts from reference TRBV19 and TRBJ1-5): DGGITQSPKYLFRKEGQNVTLSCEQNLNHDAMYWYRQDPGQGLRLIYYSQIVNDFQKGDIAEGYSVSREKKESFPLTVTSAQKNPTAFYLCASRGQGGQPQHFGDGTRLSIL.

The chain recombines TRBV6-1 with TRBJ1-1, with TRBD1 identical over 9 bases. Germline loops: CDR1 MNHNS, CDR2 SASEGT. This CDR3 is 14 amino acids long. Trimming took 5 bases from V and 0 from J; bases not matched to a gene: 1. The CDR3, as DNA: TGTGCCAGCAGTAACAGGGGGCTGAACACTGAAGCTTTCTTT. Its translation is CASSNRGLNTEAFF.

The chain couples TRBV2 to TRBJ2-3, with 12 bases aligning to TRBD2. This CDR3 contains 16 residues. The trim removed 5 bases at V and 4 bases at J, leaving 7 bases unmatched. The germline V gene has CDR1 SNHLY and CDR2 FYNNEI. CDR3 loop: CASSILAGGFSDTQYF. The CDR3 region has the DNA TGTGCCAGCAGTATCCTAGCGGGGGGGTTTTCAGATACGCAGTATTTT.

The chain recombines TRBV28 with TRBJ2-7; TRBD2 agrees at 11 bases. V lost 4 bases, J lost 3 bases, and 8 bases stayed unmatched. This CDR3 region has 16 residues. Germline V gene data show CDR1 as MDHEN and CDR2 as SYDVKM. The CDR3 DNA reads as TGTGCCAGCAGTTGGTCCGGGACTAGCGGCTTCTACGAGCAGTACGTC. Protein: CASSWSGTSGFYEQYV.

This chain connects TRBV19 to TRBJ1-2, with 9 nucleotides matching TRBD1. Losses at the gene ends were 5 bases for V and 4 bases for J; bases not matched to a gene: 5. The CDR3 totals 14 residues. The germline V gene has CDR1 LNHDA and CDR2 SQIVND (reference sequence). DNA for the CDR3: TGTGCCAGTAGTGACCGGGACAGGGCCTATGGCTACACCTTC. This encodes CASSDRDRAYGYTF.

The CDR3 region is CASSPSGGATNEQFF. CDR3 sequence (DNA): TGTGCCAGCAGCCCGAGCGGGGGGGCCACCAATGAGCAGTTCTTC. The chain has TRBV11-2 and TRBJ2-1, with TRBD2 matching over 10 bases. Germline V gives CDR1 SGHAT, CDR2 FQNNGV. V shed 5 bases and J 6 bases; nucleotides not matched to a gene: 7. This CDR3 is built from 15 residues.

This chain joins TRBV7-9 and TRBJ1-1; the D gene is possibly TRBD1 (6 bases). This CDR3 has 18 residues. Looked up from germline, CDR1 is SEHNR and CDR2 is FQNEAQ (reference sequence). V shed 5 bases and J shed 5 bases, with 27 bases lying between them. CDR3 sequence: CASSAHRVGVGRGTEAFF. The CDR3 DNA follows: TGTGCCAGCAGCGCCCACAGGGTTGGGGTTGGTCGGGGAACTGAAGCTTTCTTT.

The CDR3 DNA reads TGTGCCAGCAGTGAGGGAGACACCGCCGGAGGCTACACCTTC. It codes for CASSEGDTAGGYTF. The chain joins TRBV25-1 to TRBJ1-2; D ambiguous. CDR3 size: 14 residues. Germline loops: CDR1 MGHDK, CDR2 SYGVNS. Trimming shortened V by 3 bases and J by 8 bases, and 16 bases separated the two germline ends.

V gene TRBV7-3 combines with J gene TRBJ2-2, with 12 bases fitting TRBD2. The CDR3 has 16 amino acids. The germline CDR1 and CDR2 sequences are SGHTA and FQGTGA. J was trimmed by 4 bases and V by 5 bases; bases with no gene match: 5. DNA for the CDR3: TGTGCCAGCAGCACTAGCGGGGGGCGGGGCACCGGGGAGCTGTTTTTT. This translates into CASSTSGGRGTGELFF.

The chain has TRBV9 and TRBJ2-1, with D perhaps TRBD2 (7 bases). The CDR3 consists of 15 residues. Germline V lookup: CDR1 SGDLS, CDR2 YYNGEE. V lost 0 bases and J 6 bases, leaving 13 bases between the germline ends. CDR3 nucleotide sequence: TGTGCCAGCAGCGTAGAGGGGGGGCTTTCCAATGAGCAGTTCTTC. Translating it yields CASSVEGGLSNEQFF.

The J gene is TRBJ2-7, the V gene TRBV27, with TRBD1 identical over 7 bases. The CDR3 extends over 17 amino acids. V was clipped by 0 bases and J by 1 base; unmatched bases: 9. CDR1 and CDR2 (germline): MNHEY, SMNVEV (reference sequence). CDR3 amino acids: CASSLSIPQGESYEQYV. CDR3 coding DNA: TGTGCCAGCAGTTTATCGATTCCCCAGGGGGAATCCTACGAGCAGTACGTC.

This chain links TRBV19 with TRBJ2-2; D is unclear. Trimming left V 2 bases short and J 3 bases short, with 10 bases between. This CDR3 is 15 amino acids long. Germline CDR1 is LNHDA and CDR2 is SQIVND (reference sequence). The CDR3, as DNA: TGTGCCAGTAGTATATCACGGGTCCACACCGGGGAGCTGTTTTTT. Translated: CASSISRVHTGELFF.

The chain has TRBV5-7 and TRBJ1-2, with a tentative D call TRBD1 (5 bases). TRBV5-7 is designated an ORF whose function remains uncertain. The CDR3 extends over 15 amino acids. V was cut by 0 bases and J by 3 bases, with 12 bases left in between. The CDR3 DNA sequence: TGTGCCAGCAGCTTGGGACAGCCAAGTTACTATGGCTACACCTTC. Translating it yields CASSLGQPSYYGYTF.

This rearrangement joins TRBV9 to TRBJ2-1; 11 bases map to TRBD2. With 0 bases clipped from V and 9 bases from J, the junction kept 5 bases outside the gene matches. Germline V CDR1 and CDR2: SGDLS, YYNGEE. The CDR3 is 15 residues long. The DNA of the CDR3 is TGTGCCAGCAGCGTAGGTAGCGGGGGGGCCATTGAGCAGTTCTTC. Its translation is CASSVGSGGAIEQFF. The whole variable domain, remainder taken from reference TRBV9 and TRBJ2-1, is DSGVTQTPKHLITATGQRVTLRCSPRSGDLSVYWYQQSLDQGLQFLIQYYNGEERAKGNILERFSAQQFPDLHSELNLSSLELGDSALYFCASSVGSGGAIEQFFGPGTRLTVL.

The chain links TRBV6-6 to TRBJ1-2, with 8 bases that match TRBD1. V was clipped by 6 bases and J by 4 bases; unmatched bases: 10. Germline V gene data show CDR1 as MNHNY and CDR2 as SVGAGI (reference sequence). The CDR3 sequence is 15 residues long. The CDR3 DNA is TGTGCCAGCAGCACCGGCAGGGGGCAGTTCTATGGCTACACCTTC. Encoded protein: CASSTGRGQFYGYTF.

The chain recombines TRBV19 with TRBJ1-5; 7 nucleotides line up with TRBD1. CDR3 length equals 15 residues. Trimming took 5 bases from V and 3 from J; bases not matched to a gene: 7. Germline assignment: CDR1 LNHDA and CDR2 SQIVND (reference sequence). The CDR3 sequence is CASSPRDSHNQPQHF. Written as DNA, the CDR3 is TGTGCCAGTAGTCCCCGGGACAGCCACAATCAGCCCCAGCATTTT.